Reported below is one TCR beta chain. In the original processing: Amplified reference gene primers provided the basis for estimating nucleated cell counts. Clones were read by immunoSEQ multiplex PCR, and TCRdb kept only the in-frame ones, dropping some. The V and J calls and clone size are taken from that table; D and trimming were inferred from the DNA. The table has approximately 28,000 clones, about two thirds seen once; the top ten hold 20% to 25%. This entry is derived from a study of blood T cell repertoires in COVID-19. Germline CDR1 and CDR2: SEHNR and FQNEAQ (reference sequence). The CDR3 has 14 amino acids. V was cut by 5 bases and J by 0 bases, with 11 bases left in between.

This rearrangement joins TRBV7-9 to TRBJ2-7; no clear D. The clonotype originates from a boy between 2 and 10 years old with active or convalescent COVID-19. Sequencing was carried out using peripheral blood. CDR3 bases: TGTGCCAGCAGCCGACTCATGCACTCCTACGAGCAGTACTTC. This codes for CASSRLMHSYEQYF.